Listed here is a single T cell receptor beta chain. Its antigen remains unidentified. Germline V gives CDR1 MNHNY, CDR2 SVGAGI (reference sequence). V was clipped by 6 bases and J by 0 bases, with 18 bases between them. This CDR3 is built from 17 residues. This specimen belongs to a study of post-analysis software for immune sequencing data. The library was made from cDNA and included unique molecular identifiers. Between roughly 1 and 10 million T cells gave rise to around 500,000 cDNA molecules. TCRdb re-derived calls from the PCR reads in MiXCR, one entry per CDR3 protein. The sample lists 800,000 to 950,000 distinct CDR3 sequences, roughly 58% occurring once. General study points: The study found TRBV5-6, TRBV5-1 and TRBV20-1 among roughly 5 TRBV segments more frequent in patients than controls. Multiple sclerosis patients showed significantly lower normalized Chao1 diversity than controls did.

The material sequenced was blood. The chain combines TRBV6-6 with TRBJ1-5; D gene uncertain. The sequence was obtained from a girl under 18 with multiple sclerosis. CDR3 protein: CASSLGQTPYSNQPQHF. The CDR3 DNA reads TGTGCCAGCAGCTTAGGTCAGACCCCATATAGCAATCAGCCCCAGCATTTT.